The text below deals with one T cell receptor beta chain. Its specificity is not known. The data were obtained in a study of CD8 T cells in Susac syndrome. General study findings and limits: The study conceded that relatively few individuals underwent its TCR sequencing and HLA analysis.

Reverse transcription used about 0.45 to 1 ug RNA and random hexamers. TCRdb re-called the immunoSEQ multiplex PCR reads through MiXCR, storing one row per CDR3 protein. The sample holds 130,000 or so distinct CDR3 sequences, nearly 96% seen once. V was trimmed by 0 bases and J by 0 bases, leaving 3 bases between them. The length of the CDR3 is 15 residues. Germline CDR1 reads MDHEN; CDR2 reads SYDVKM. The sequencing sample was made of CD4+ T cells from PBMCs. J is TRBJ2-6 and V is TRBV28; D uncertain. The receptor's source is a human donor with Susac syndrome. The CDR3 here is CASSLWGSGANVLTF. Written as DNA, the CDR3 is TGTGCCAGCAGTTTATGGGGCTCTGGGGCCAACGTCCTGACTTTC.